This T cell receptor beta chain appears in the sequencing data of a study of T cells in Graves' hyperthyroidism and ophthalmopathy. Those patients with uncontrolled infection, other autoimmune disease, pregnancy or lactation were excluded. Each diagnosis was grounded in clinical symptoms, serum thyroxine and TRAb, thyroid ultrasound, and orbital computed tomography. Study outcomes and limitations: Ophthalmopathy, as predicted by the model, came a median about seven months after the prediction. The majority of expanded thyroid clonotypes above 0.001 also appeared in blood.

The CDR3 has 14 amino acids. Deletions cut 1 base from V and 4 bases from J, with 10 bases between. The V gene's germline CDR1 is LNHDA and CDR2 SQIVND (reference sequence). Of note for this clonotype: The antigen is undetermined.

RNA transcripts yielded amplified TCR beta CDR3 regions. The HTBI primer set drove a first-round RT-PCR of the TCR CDR3. TCRdb re-called the multiplex PCR reads with MiXCR, one entry per CDR3 protein. This table holds 600,000 to 700,000 distinct CDR3 sequences, just under 45% found once. This rearrangement joins TRBV19 to TRBJ1-1; the D gene is possibly TRBD1 (6 bases). The material sequenced was peripheral blood or thyroid tissue (not recorded which). The TCR comes from an adult man with Graves' disease, either hyperthyroidism or ophthalmopathy (not recorded which). This CDR3 reads CASSIVGGVTEAFF. CDR3 bases: TGTGCCAGTAGTATAGTTGGGGGCGTCACTGAAGCTTTCTTT.